This record concerns one T cell receptor beta chain sequence. Its antigen is not identified. An assay was performed, and its level was deep. Sequencing was performed with immunoSEQ multiplex PCR; in TCRdb, only in-frame clones are kept and a portion is missing. The sample carries about 2.1 million clones, 90% to 95% recorded once. Naive CD8 cells, CD45RO-negative and positively selected for CCR7, excluded terminally differentiated effector memory CD45RA+ cells. Per the germline V gene, CDR1 is SGHDN and CDR2 is FVKESK. The CDR3 totals 16 residues. V dropped 4 bases and J dropped 2 bases, with 17 bases sitting between them. The data stem from a study of shared clonotypes between healthy human individuals. Study conclusions and caveats: Shared clonotypes across all four donors exceeded non-shared ones in generation probability. The sampled material consisted only of blood, and tissue repertoires are likely to differ. Only a few donors were included, so the genetic and exposure-history diversity represented was limited.

The V gene is TRBV14, the J gene TRBJ2-5; possibly TRBD1 or TRBD2 for D (5 bases each). The clonotype originates from a man aged 18 to 35 in good health. Some clones in this sample may be carry-over from other donors' samples. Material: naive CD8+ T cells from PBMCs. The CDR3 reads CASSRFRDQYQETQYF. The CDR3 DNA reads as TGTGCCAGCAGCCGCTTCCGGGACCAGTATCAAGAGACCCAGTACTTC.